These 32 T cell receptor beta chains came from one sample sequenced in a study of T-cell reconstitution after alpha-beta-depleted transplantation in children. It was with unique molecular identifiers that the TCRbeta library was prepared. TCRdb reprocessed the PCR reads via MiXCR and lists one record per CDR3 protein. The sample records 200,000 or so distinct CDR3 sequences, around 7% being singletons. This specimen was PBMCs, taken before TCRalphabeta/CD19-depleted stem cell transplant. The receptors originated from a boy between 2 and 15 years old with acute lymphoblastic leukemia, due to receive a stem cell transplant.

Worth noting for this clonotype: A read error is likely, as this CDR3 ends without the conserved phenylalanine or tryptophan. The chain carries TRBV4-1 and TRBJ1-2, with TRBD1 matching 12 bases. Germline V gene data show CDR1 as MGHRA and CDR2 as YSYEKL. The CDR3 runs 17 residues. V shed 3 bases and J 6 bases; nucleotides not matched to a gene: 11. This CDR3 is CASSHPGTGGGRDGYTS. For the CDR3, the DNA is TGCGCCAGCAGCCATCCCGGGACAGGGGGCGGACGGGATGGCTACACCTCC.

This clonotype was found many times. V and J are TRBV5-6 and TRBJ2-1; D is perhaps TRBD2 (5 bases). The CDR3 totals 15 residues. Trimming took 4 bases from V and 4 from J, leaving 15 bases between them. From germline, CDR1 is SGHDT and CDR2 YYEEEE. CDR3 DNA: TGTGCCAGCAGCCTCCCCGGACTGAAATACAATGAGCAGTTCTTC. It translates to CASSLPGLKYNEQFF.

This clonotype was counted ten times or more. The chain links TRBV7-9 to TRBJ1-5; D uncertain. Germline V gives CDR1 SEHNR, CDR2 FQNEAQ (reference sequence). V dropped 4 bases and J dropped 3 bases, with 4 bases sitting between them. This CDR3 comprises 12 residues. CDR3 sequence (DNA): TGTGCCAGCAGCTCCCTCAATCAGCCCCAGCATTTT. It yields the protein CASSSLNQPQHF.

The rearrangement joins TRBV7-2 to TRBJ1-1; tentative D call: TRBD1 (6 bases). The germline V gene encodes CDR1 SGHTA and CDR2 FQGNSA. The CDR3 spans 13 residues. V gave up 4 bases and J gave up 4 bases, with 10 bases separating them. The CDR3 region is CASSSDRTTEAFF. The CDR3 DNA sequence: TGTGCCAGCAGCTCGGACAGAACCACTGAAGCTTTCTTT.

This clonotype was picked up many times. The J gene is TRBJ2-7, the V gene TRBV12-3 or TRBV12-4; D not resolved. Trimming removed 3 bases at V and 7 bases at J, with 10 bases between. The CDR3 loop spans 12 amino acids. This CDR3 is CASSFVGGEQYF. The CDR3 DNA reads TGTGCCAGCAGTTTTGTTGGTGGGGAGCAGTACTTC.

This clonotype was seen a handful of times. The rearrangement joins TRBV28 to TRBJ2-5; 9 positions match TRBD1. Germline CDR1 reads MDHEN; CDR2 reads SYDVKM. The CDR3 covers 19 residues. Trimming at V came to 6 bases and at J to 2 bases, leaving 19 bases not matched to a gene. The CDR3, as DNA: TGTGCCAGCAGCGGTGTACAGGGGGCTCACTCAAGGGGGCAAGAGACCCAGTACTTC. Translation: CASSGVQGAHSRGQETQYF.

This chain connects TRBV10-3 to TRBJ2-7, with a tentative D call TRBD1 (5 bases). Germline V gene sequence: CDR1 ENHRY, CDR2 SYGVKD. V shed 6 bases and J shed 3 bases, with 12 bases lying between them. The CDR3 runs 13 residues. The CDR3 is CAIRKGVDYEQYF. The DNA of the CDR3 is TGTGCCATCAGGAAAGGGGTAGACTACGAGCAGTACTTC.

This clonotype has a count of ten or more. This CDR3 reads CASGRAEGTDTQYF. The CDR3 nucleotides read TGTGCCAGCGGGAGGGCCGAGGGAACAGATACGCAGTATTTT. The V gene is TRBV10-3, the J gene TRBJ2-3; TRBD2 aligns across 9 bases. CDR1 and CDR2 from the germline V gene are ENHRY and SYGVKD. The ends lost 10 bases at V and 3 bases at J; junction bases unmatched: 8. There are 14 residues in the CDR3.

A few counts support this clonotype. This chain uses TRBV4-3 with TRBJ2-4; possible D gene TRBD1, 6 bases. This CDR3 has 14 residues. Germline CDR1 and CDR2: LGHNA and YSLEER. V lost 4 bases, J lost 9 bases, and 16 bases lay in between. Here the CDR3 reads CASSPSPGTTIQYF. The CDR3 region has the DNA TGCGCCAGCAGCCCTAGCCCCGGGACAACCATTCAGTACTTC.

This clonotype was observed many times. The chain carries TRBV29-1 and TRBJ2-7, with D perhaps given as TRBD1 or TRBD2 (6 bases each). Per germline, CDR1 SQVTM and CDR2 ANQGSEA. The CDR3 spans 14 residues. The V end was cut by 5 bases, the J end by 2 bases, with 16 bases between. DNA for the CDR3: TGCAGCGTTTACGGGGGCCTCCAAACCTACGAGCAGTACTTC. As protein: CSVYGGLQTYEQYF.

This clonotype was counted many times. V is TRBV21-1 and J is TRBJ1-1. TRBV21-1 is marked as a pseudogene. The CDR3 totals 16 residues. CDR3 region: CASSKVVETIYTEAFF. For the CDR3, the DNA is TGTGCCAGCAGCAAAGTAGTAGAGACCATCTACACTGAAGCTTTCTTT.

The chain joins TRBV12-3 or TRBV12-4 to TRBJ1-1; a possible D gene is TRBD1 (5 bases). Trimming shortened V by 7 bases and J by 1 base, and 13 bases separated the two germline ends. The length of the CDR3 is 14 residues. CDR3: CASNLPGPNTEAFF. In nucleotides, the CDR3 is TGTGCCAGCAATCTCCCGGGACCGAACACTGAAGCTTTCTTT.

CDR3 loop: CAMGPWIRGGQPQHF. Here the CDR3 DNA reads TGTGCCATGGGCCCCTGGATAAGAGGGGGTCAGCCCCAGCATTTT. V usage is TRBV4-2 and J usage is TRBJ1-5, with a weak D call TRBD1 (6 bases). V was pared by 10 bases and J by 6 bases, with 22 bases between. CDR1 is LGHNA and CDR2 is YNFKEQ in the germline V gene. CDR3 length: 15 residues.

J is TRBJ2-6 and V is TRBV6-2 or TRBV6-3; weak D call: TRBD1 (6 bases). This CDR3 is 18 amino acids long. Germline values: CDR1 MNHEY, CDR2 SVGEGT. Between the trimmed V and J ends, which lost 4 bases and 0 bases, there was a span of 16 bases. The CDR3 here is CASSSNHRDLSGANVLTF. CDR3 nucleotide sequence: TGTGCCAGCAGTTCGAACCACAGGGACCTCTCTGGGGCCAACGTCCTGACTTTC.

This clonotype was detected ten times or more. A much larger clone differs from this one at a single base, so this may be a read error. The CDR3 spells CASSLTSGSRDTQYF. The CDR3 DNA follows: TGTGCCAGCAGTCTGACTAGCGGGAGTAGGGATACGCAGTATTTT. The chain has TRBV12-3 or TRBV12-4 and TRBJ2-3; 12 bases are a match to TRBD2. J was trimmed by 6 bases and V by 5 bases; bases with no gene match: 6. CDR3 size: 15 residues.

The gene calls are TRBV2 and TRBJ2-3, with D perhaps matching TRBD1 or TRBD2 (6 bases each). The CDR3 spans 15 residues. V gave up 6 bases and J gave up 3 bases, with 16 bases separating them. Germline V lookup: CDR1 SNHLY, CDR2 FYNNEI. CDR3 DNA sequence: TGTGCCAGCAGGGCGTCGGGGGCAGGAACAGATACGCAGTATTTT. Its protein product is CASRASGAGTDTQYF.

CDR3 DNA: TGTGCCAGCAGTGCTCAGACCGGACTTAGCACAGATACGCAGTATTTT. Translating gives CASSAQTGLSTDTQYF. V gene TRBV2 combines with J gene TRBJ2-3; tentatively, D is TRBD2 (5 bases). Germline V lookup: CDR1 SNHLY, CDR2 FYNNEI. Trimming took 4 bases from V and 0 from J, leaving 14 bases between them. The CDR3 runs 16 residues.

The table lists this clonotype with many counts. The gene calls are TRBV29-1 and TRBJ2-3, with D uncertain. V was cut by 5 bases and J by 3 bases, with 9 bases left in between. CDR1 is SQVTM, CDR2 ANQGSEA, per germline. This CDR3 spans 12 amino acids. CDR3 loop: CSVPAKTDTQYF. The CDR3, as DNA: TGCAGCGTTCCTGCCAAGACAGATACGCAGTATTTT.

Many counts were recorded for this clonotype. The rearrangement joins TRBV28 to TRBJ2-5; TRBD1 is a possible D gene (5 bases). V gave up 4 bases and J gave up 12 bases, with 12 bases separating them. There are 11 residues in the CDR3. The germline gives CDR1 MDHEN, CDR2 SYDVKM. For the CDR3, the DNA is TGTGCCAGCAGTTCCCAGGGAAGAAAGTACTTC. Its protein is CASSSQGRKYF.

The chain combines TRBV10-3 with TRBJ2-7; TRBD2 matches 8 bases. The CDR3 covers 12 residues. V shed 6 bases and J 3 bases; nucleotides not matched to a gene: 1. Germline V gene lookup returns CDR1 ENHRY and CDR2 SYGVKD. CDR3 region: CAIRTSDYEQYF. The CDR3 DNA reads TGTGCCATCAGGACTAGCGACTACGAGCAGTACTTC.

V and J are TRBV7-2 and TRBJ2-3; 12 bases align to TRBD2. In germline, CDR1 is SGHTA, CDR2 FQGNSA. The CDR3 spans 15 residues. V gave up 3 bases and J gave up 6 bases; unmatched junction bases: 4. CDR3 nucleotides: TGTGCCAGCAGCTTGGCTAGCGGGGGGGCCGATACGCAGTATTTT. As protein: CASSLASGGADTQYF.

This clonotype has at least ten counts. CDR3 residues: CSASGGALGETQYF. CDR3 DNA sequence: TGCAGTGCTAGCGGGGGGGCCCTCGGAGAGACCCAGTACTTC. The V and J genes are TRBV20-1 and TRBJ2-5; 8 nucleotides align to TRBD2. The trim removed 3 bases at V and 4 bases at J, leaving 7 bases unmatched. This CDR3 contains 14 residues. Looked up from germline, CDR1 is DFQATT and CDR2 is SNEGSKA (reference sequence).

This clonotype was observed at least ten times. DNA of the CDR3: TGTGCCAGCACCCCGCGAGCGGGGGCCTACAATGAGCAGTTCTTC. Amino acids: CASTPRAGAYNEQFF. This chain uses TRBV27 with TRBJ2-1; TRBD2 agrees at 8 bases. Germline CDR1 and CDR2: MNHEY and SMNVEV (reference sequence). The V segment lost 7 bases and the J segment 2 bases; nucleotides outside the gene matches: 7. The CDR3 extends over 15 amino acids.

This clonotype was observed at least ten times. The V and J genes are TRBV7-9 and TRBJ2-7, with D perhaps being TRBD1 or TRBD2 (5 bases each). The CDR3 is 14 amino acids. Germline loops: CDR1 SEHNR, CDR2 FQNEAQ (reference sequence). Trimming left V 5 bases short and J 2 bases short, with 13 bases between. The CDR3 loop is CASSPWGIPYEQYF. CDR3 nucleotides: TGTGCCAGCAGCCCGTGGGGGATTCCCTACGAGCAGTACTTC.

This clonotype was detected many times. The chain links TRBV29-1 to TRBJ2-4; the match to TRBD2 covers 13 bases. Germline V gene data show CDR1 as SQVTM and CDR2 as ANQGSEA. The V gene end was trimmed by 5 bases and the J gene end by 1 base; junction bases not matched to a gene: 5. CDR3 length equals 16 residues. The CDR3 loop is CSVLGTSGNAKNIQYF. The CDR3 DNA reads TGCAGCGTTCTGGGGACTAGCGGGAATGCCAAAAACATTCAGTACTTC.

In its sample, this clonotype was seen many times. The chain has TRBV7-9 and TRBJ2-4; no reliable D call. The CDR3 has 14 residues. V was clipped by 4 bases and J by 1 base, with 8 bases between them. Germline loops: CDR1 SEHNR, CDR2 FQNEAQ (reference sequence). CDR3 nucleotide sequence: TGTGCCAGCAGCTCGGCGAAGGCCAAAAACATTCAGTACTTC. Protein: CASSSAKAKNIQYF.

This clonotype has ten or more counts. The chain links TRBV28 to TRBJ1-2; maybe TRBD1 (5 bases). The CDR3 runs to 12 residues. The germline CDR1 and CDR2 sequences are MDHEN and SYDVKM. V was trimmed by 8 bases and J by 0 bases, leaving 7 bases between them. In DNA, the CDR3 is TGTGCCAGCGTGGGACCTAACTATGGCTACACCTTC. Translated: CASVGPNYGYTF.

This clonotype was seen many times. The chain carries TRBV28 and TRBJ2-4; D may be TRBD1 (5 bases). V lost 6 bases and J 6 bases, leaving 12 bases between the germline ends. Germline CDR1 is MDHEN and CDR2 is SYDVKM. The CDR3 consists of 13 residues. The CDR3 DNA reads as TGTGCCAGCAGCCAATCTCAGGGAAACATTCAGTACTTC. Translating it yields CASSQSQGNIQYF.

This clonotype was counted ten times or more. The chain couples TRBV9 to TRBJ1-1; D is unresolved. V was clipped by 0 bases and J by 0 bases, with 6 bases between them. Germline V gene lookup returns CDR1 SGDLS and CDR2 YYNGEE. The CDR3 totals 14 residues. The CDR3: CASSVVPVNTEAFF. For the CDR3, the DNA is TGTGCCAGCAGCGTAGTACCCGTGAACACTGAAGCTTTCTTT.

The gene calls are TRBV27 and TRBJ1-4, with D tentatively TRBD1 (5 bases). The CDR3 has 15 amino acids. Germline CDR1 is MNHEY and CDR2 is SMNVEV (reference sequence). V was shortened by 5 bases and J by 10 bases, with 20 bases between the two germline ends. The CDR3 protein is CASSPLGGLDGKLFF. The CDR3 nucleotides are TGTGCCAGCAGTCCCCTGGGGGGGTTAGATGGAAAACTGTTTTTT.

This clonotype has at least ten counts. V gene TRBV4-3 combines with J gene TRBJ1-2; 9 bases are shared with TRBD1. The J segment lost 3 bases and the V segment lost 0 bases, leaving 11 bases of the junction unmatched. The CDR3 contains 18 residues. The germline V gene encodes CDR1 LGHNA and CDR2 YSLEER. CDR3 sequence reads: CASSQDPPLGQGDYGYTF. The CDR3 nucleotides read TGCGCCAGCAGCCAAGATCCGCCCTTGGGACAGGGCGACTATGGCTACACCTTC.

The rearrangement uses TRBV4-1 and TRBJ2-1; 9 positions agree with TRBD2. V lost 3 bases to trimming and J lost 7 bases; unmatched junction nucleotides: 10. This CDR3 spans 16 amino acids. Germline-derived CDR1 and CDR2 are MGHRA and YSYEKL. CDR3 DNA sequence: TGCGCCAGCAGCCAGGGGGTAGCGGGAGTTTTGAATGAGCAGTTCTTC. Amino acids: CASSQGVAGVLNEQFF.